This T cell receptor (beta chain) was identified in a study of blood T cell repertoires in COVID-19. Study summary: From the United States, Italy and Spain came samples of acute and convalescent COVID-19.

Data came from immunoSEQ multiplex PCR; TCRdb stores just in-frame clones and leaves some out. The sample lists roughly 250,000 clones, roughly 91% seen once, with 8.8% in the top ten. This clone was recorded once. Trimming took 4 bases from V and 3 from J, leaving 10 bases between them. The germline CDR1 and CDR2 sequences are MNHEY and SVGEGT. The CDR3 consists of 13 residues. Participant ages covered roughly 18 to 89 years across around 25 US areas. Cohorts were assigned according to the clinical history that participants reported. The TCR sequence derives from a man aged 35 to 55 who had recovered from COVID-19. The sample comprised PBMCs or T cells enriched from blood (not recorded which). The chain carries TRBV6-2 or TRBV6-3 and TRBJ2-7; D might be TRBD1 (5 bases). CDR3 protein: CASSFDSYYEQYF. CDR3 sequence (DNA): TGTGCCAGCAGTTTCGACAGTTACTACGAGCAGTACTTC.